This TCR beta chain was sequenced in a study of post-analysis software for immune sequencing data. Study-wide context: Secondary progressive, relapsing-remitting and progressive-relapsing multiple sclerosis were among the included disease courses. Findings of the study overall: Compared against controls, patients with multiple sclerosis displayed significantly lower normalized Chao1 diversity. Co-batched samples clustered tightly together by F measure. Comparison of patients with controls showed about 5 TRBV segments more frequent in patients, TRBV5-6, TRBV5-1 and TRBV20-1 among them.

Concerning this clonotype itself: Its antigen is as yet unknown.

This CDR3 region has 13 residues. V lost 6 bases, J lost 9 bases, and 14 bases lay in between. CDR1 is KGHDR and CDR2 is SFDVKD in the germline V gene. The TCR beta cDNA libraries carried unique molecular identifiers. TCRdb re-derived calls from the PCR reads in MiXCR, one entry per CDR3 protein. Of 750,000 to 950,000 distinct CDR3 sequences detected, more than 45% appear once; the ten largest clones hold approximately 4.4%. Sequencing was carried out using blood. The V and J genes are TRBV24-1 and TRBJ2-1; D might be TRBD2 (6 bases). This TCR was sampled from a girl aged 10-17 years with multiple sclerosis. The chain's CDR3 is CATSPRGSGEQFF. The CDR3 nucleotides read TGTGCCACCAGTCCGCGGGGTAGTGGTGAGCAGTTCTTC.